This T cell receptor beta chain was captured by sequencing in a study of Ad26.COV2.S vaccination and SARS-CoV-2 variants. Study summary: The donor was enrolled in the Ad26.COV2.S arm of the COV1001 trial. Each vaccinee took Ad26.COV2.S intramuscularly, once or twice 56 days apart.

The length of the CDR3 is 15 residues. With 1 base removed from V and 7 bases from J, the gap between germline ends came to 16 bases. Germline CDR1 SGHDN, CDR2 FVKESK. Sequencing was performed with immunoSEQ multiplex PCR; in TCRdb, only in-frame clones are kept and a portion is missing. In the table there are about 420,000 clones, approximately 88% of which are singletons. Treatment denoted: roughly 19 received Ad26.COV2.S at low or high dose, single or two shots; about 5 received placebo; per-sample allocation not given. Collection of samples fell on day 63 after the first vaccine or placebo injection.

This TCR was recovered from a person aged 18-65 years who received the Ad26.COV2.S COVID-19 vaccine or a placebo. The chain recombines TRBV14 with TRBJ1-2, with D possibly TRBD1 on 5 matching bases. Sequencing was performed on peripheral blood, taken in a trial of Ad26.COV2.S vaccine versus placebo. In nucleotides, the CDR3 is TGTGCCAGCAGCCAAGTAAACCAGGGTATTGGTGGCTACACCTTC. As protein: CASSQVNQGIGGYTF.